This TCR beta chain was obtained from a study of shared clonotypes between healthy human individuals (dated by TCRdb to 2020 to 2021). Background for the entire study: A few men and two women, aged 18 to 49 years, made up the cohort. For each donor, CD4 naive and CD4 memory were each run on three plates, CD8 naive on two plates, and CD8 memory on one plate. The study deeply sequenced blood TCR repertoires of 5 or 6 healthy adults to estimate repertoire size and the extent of clonotype sharing between individuals. To increase sequencing depth and limit assay-specific biases, different laboratories used diverse techniques to prepare libraries and sequence TCR repertoires. Each donor's leukapheresis produced roughly between roughly 0.85 and 10 billion PBMCs. Overall study results and their limits: Across a handful of donors, roughly 5.1% of naive CD4, approximately 4% of naive CD8, 2% to 2.5% of memory CD4, and 0.3% to 0.45% of memory CD8 clonotypes were shared. Compared with non-shared clonotypes, clonotypes shared by all four sorted-subset donors had higher generation probabilities. The small number of donors limited the genetic and exposure-history diversity represented. Estimated clonotype richness was generally larger for naive than for memory subsets. Only blood was sampled, and tissue TCR repertoires likely differ from those in blood. Pairwise subsampling indicated that sequencing depth was expected to affect the degree of clonotype sharing among donors. Incomplete sequencing was indicated by rarefaction of sorted-subset datasets, despite the large sequencing depth.

The trim is 2 bases for V and 1 base for J, with a gap of 6 bases between the germline ends. CDR1 and CDR2 are read off the germline V gene (reference sequence) as SGHNT and YYREEE. The CDR3 runs 13 residues from the cysteine to the phenylalanine. The only DNA kept is the CDR3, 39 bases in frame from the first base. Using the deep immunoSEQ assay, TCR CDR3 regions were amplified from genomic DNA by multiplex PCR. Extracted genomic DNA from each cell subset was distributed evenly across all wells of several immunoSEQ 96-well plates, and each plate was treated as a replicate. For sorted subsets, about 220 ng of genomic DNA, equivalent to 30,000 or so T cell genomes, went into each replicate PCR. Purified libraries were measured with a Qubit 3.0 fluorometer, size-checked on a Bioanalyzer 2100, and measured again with the KAPA Library Quantification kit. Every immunoSEQ 96-well plate was sequenced on a dedicated single-read 150-cycle Illumina NextSeq 550 flow cell. The published analysis was carried out like this. Because the immunoSEQ output included only junctional sequences and no quality scores, the filtering could not be the same as the filtering used for full-length reads. Sequences were annotated with PyIR, a Python wrapper for IgBLAST v1.9, and V/J genes and CDR3 were assigned using IMGT germline references. Reads were filtered out if the reads had weak V/J assignments (E-value above 1e-6), no CDR3, stop codons, out-of-frame junctions, or ambiguous translated residues. V3J clonotypes were defined as sequences sharing an identical inferred V gene, J gene, and CDR3 amino acid sequence. To compute the percentage overlap between repertoires, the number of shared unique clonotypes was divided by the size of the smaller repertoire. Richness of each repertoire was evaluated using RTK rarefaction, the Chao1 estimator, and Recon v2.1 estimates of unobserved clonotypes. For all TCRbeta clonotypes obtained by the gDNA method from a handful of donors, generation probabilities were computed with OLGA. TCRdb carries this immuneACCESS record with in-frame sequences only. Its versions omit some clonotypes, under half of them owing to an unresolved V gene in the studies checked, with the rest unexplained. That table is the source of V, J and clone size, and D and trimming were worked out from the DNA. The sample table holds over 1.5 million clones, of which around 98% were seen once. About 0.45% of the sample comes from the top ten.

Turning to this clone: Its antigen is currently not known. No qualities accompany the bases; no much larger clone lies one base away.

The donors were healthy, HIV-negative adults with no recently reported acute infections or vaccinations. Every donor was a Caucasian adult living in Nashville, Tennessee, USA. CD4+ T cells were enriched through magnetic negative selection, after which naive cells were positively selected on CD45RA and the remaining negative fraction served as the memory subset. After blood collection by leukapheresis, PBMCs were isolated using Ficoll-Histopaque density gradient centrifugation and then cryopreserved in the vapor phase of liquid nitrogen. Analytical flow cytometry was used to check the purity and quantity of each magnetically sorted T cell population. Each sorted fraction had its genomic DNA isolated and then quantified by UV absorbance on a Nanodrop 2000c.

Input material: naive CD4+ T cells sorted from blood. What this sample's cell subset or site label stands for: CD45RA+ positively selected. The sequence is built from TRBV5-4 and TRBJ1-2, with no reliable assignment of the D segment. The sequence was collected from a man between 25 and 39 years old in good health. In nucleotides, the sequence is TGTGCCAGCAGCTTAGTGGTTAACTATGGCTACACCTTC. Translated, this gives CASSLVVNYGYTF.